The 14 T cell receptor beta chains presented below share a single source sample, sequenced in a study of CD8+CD57+ T cells in acquired aplastic anemia (dated by TCRdb to about 2018). Expansion of CD8+CD57+ cells had been shown by flow cytometry in the patients chosen for sequencing. Sequenced using an Illumina HiSeq 2000. TCR beta VDJ combination and CDR3 sequence profiling used genomic DNA as the template. TCRdb handled the public reads itself, with Q25 trimming in fastp and clone calling in MiXCR, and kept productive beta chains. Rows merge per CDR3 protein into single entries with the most common DNA and genes. This sample lists about 150,000 distinct CDR3 sequences; about 50% were detected once. The ten largest clonotypes hold about an eighth of the sample. Input material: sorted CD4+, CD8+, or CD8+CD57+ T cells (not recorded which) from PBMCs. The source of these receptors is a human donor with aplastic anemia.

This clonotype was detected a few times. The rearrangement uses TRBV12-3 or TRBV12-4 and TRBJ2-3; 7 nucleotides match TRBD2. There are 13 residues in the CDR3. V dropped 4 bases and J dropped 9; count of bases not matched to a gene: 7. DNA of the CDR3: TGTGCCAGCAGTTCGGATGGGGGGGGGACGCAGTATTTT. The encoded protein is CASSSDGGGTQYF.

A remark on this clonotype: Given a much more abundant clone one base away, this may be a read error. The J gene is TRBJ2-7, the V gene TRBV2, with 8 bases lining up with TRBD1. The last part of the DNA fits TRBJ2-1 better; the J call may be wrong. Germline assignment: CDR1 SNHLY and CDR2 FYNNEI. The CDR3 is 14 amino acids. This CDR3 is CASSQGQGSYEQFF. The DNA of the CDR3 is TGTGCCAGCAGCCAAGGACAGGGATCCTACGAGCAGTTCTTC.

This clonotype was observed many times. This sequence joins TRBV7-6 and TRBJ2-4; 8 bases map to TRBD1. V lost 4 bases to trimming and J lost 8 bases; unmatched junction nucleotides: 10. Germline V gene data show CDR1 as SGHVS and CDR2 as FNYEAQ. The CDR3 consists of 15 residues. The CDR3 coding sequence is TGTGCCAGCAGCTCAGGACAGGGATTTTTAGACATTCAGTACTTC. Protein product: CASSSGQGFLDIQYF.

The chain uses TRBV29-1 and TRBJ2-7; D gene unclear. This CDR3 spans 12 amino acids. Germline V gene sequence: CDR1 SQVTM, CDR2 ANQGSEA. V lost 6 bases and J lost 3, with 12 bases in between. The CDR3 spells CSVAHPGYEQYF. CDR3 coding DNA: TGCAGCGTGGCGCATCCGGGCTACGAGCAGTACTTC.

The J gene is TRBJ2-2, the V gene TRBV2; 7 bases map to TRBD1. The ends lost 6 bases at V and 2 bases at J; junction bases unmatched: 3. CDR1 is SNHLY, CDR2 FYNNEI, per germline. The CDR3 totals 14 residues. The CDR3 loop is CASRRGPNTGELFF. The CDR3 DNA is TGTGCCAGCAGAAGGGGGCCCAACACCGGGGAGCTGTTTTTT.

V usage is TRBV19 and J usage is TRBJ1-2, with D unclear. CDR1 LNHDA and CDR2 SQIVND come from the germline V gene (reference sequence). V was pared by 7 bases and J by 2 bases, with 17 bases between. The CDR3 extends over 15 amino acids. As DNA, the CDR3 is TGTGCCAGTACCCCAACCCGGGTGGGGAACTATGGCTACACCTTC. As protein: CASTPTRVGNYGYTF.

This clonotype was counted at least ten times. This chain connects TRBV7-9 to TRBJ2-7; D not certain. V lost 4 bases and J lost 5, with 9 bases in between. Germline CDR1 and CDR2: SEHNR and FQNEAQ (reference sequence). CDR3 size: 12 residues. The CDR3 spells CASSYVQNEQYF. The DNA for the CDR3 is TGTGCCAGCAGCTACGTACAGAACGAGCAGTACTTC.

The chain carries TRBV10-3 and TRBJ2-1, with a tentative D call TRBD2 (6 bases). Germline V CDR1 and CDR2: ENHRY, SYGVKD. The V and J ends lost 8 bases and 9 bases respectively, with 17 bases between them. CDR3 length: 13 amino acids. The DNA of the CDR3 is TGTGCCATCTCGGGGAGGACCCTCGGTGAGCAGTTCTTC. Its protein is CAISGRTLGEQFF.

With regard to this clonotype: This may be a read error: a much more frequent sequence differs by one nucleotide. The genes are TRBV7-8 and TRBJ2-7, with no clear D. Germline CDR1 reads SGHVS; CDR2 reads FQNEAQ. The CDR3 runs 12 residues. CDR3 residues: CASSLRSYGQYF. The DNA of the CDR3 is TGTGCCAGCAGCTTAAGGTCCTACGGGCAGTACTTC.

This clonotype was observed at least ten times. CDR3 nucleotide sequence: TGTGCCAGCAGCGTAGAGAAACGGGTAGCGGCGACCACAGATACGCAGTATTTT. It is translated as CASSVEKRVAATTDTQYF. This chain links TRBV9 with TRBJ2-3, with D perhaps matching TRBD2 (6 bases). The CDR3 has 18 amino acids. Deletions cut 0 bases from V and 2 bases from J, with 19 bases between. Germline V gives CDR1 SGDLS, CDR2 YYNGEE. Full variable domain (remainder filled in from reference TRBV9 and TRBJ2-3): DSGVTQTPKHLITATGQRVTLRCSPRSGDLSVYWYQQSLDQGLQFLIQYYNGEERAKGNILERFSAQQFPDLHSELNLSSLELGDSALYFCASSVEKRVAATTDTQYFGPGTRLTVL.

The rearrangement links TRBV2 to TRBJ2-3, with D perhaps TRBD1 (5 bases). V lost 6 bases, J lost 2 bases, and 12 bases lay in between. This CDR3 spans 14 amino acids. Per germline, CDR1 SNHLY and CDR2 FYNNEI. In DNA, the CDR3 is TGTGCCAGCAGCTCTGTGACAGTCACAGATACGCAGTATTTT. Translation gives CASSSVTVTDTQYF.

This clonotype was seen just once. The rearrangement joins TRBV10-3 to TRBJ2-7; 9 bases are a match to TRBD2. Unmatched junction bases numbered 2, after V lost 0 bases and J lost 2 bases. Germline V lookup: CDR1 ENHRY, CDR2 SYGVKD. This CDR3 has 15 amino acids. The DNA for the CDR3 is TGTGCCATCAGTGAGTCTAGCGGGAGAACCTACGAGCAGTACTTC. Its protein is CAISESSGRTYEQYF.

This clonotype has more than one count but fewer than ten. The rearrangement links TRBV10-3 to TRBJ1-1; tentatively, D is TRBD1 (6 bases). The germline V gene has CDR1 ENHRY and CDR2 SYGVKD. V dropped 0 bases and J dropped 6 bases, with 17 bases sitting between them. This CDR3 spans 16 amino acids. The CDR3 loop reads CAISESRGGKGPEAFF. CDR3 DNA: TGTGCCATCAGTGAGTCGAGGGGGGGAAAGGGACCTGAAGCTTTCTTT.

This clonotype has only one observation. The CDR3, as DNA: TGTGCCAGCAGCTTAGATTTAAGAGATACGCAGTATTTT. This sequence encodes CASSLDLRDTQYF. The chain joins TRBV11-2 to TRBJ2-3; no clear D gene. The V and J ends lost 0 bases and 5 bases respectively, with 6 bases between them. This CDR3 is built from 13 residues. Per the germline V gene, CDR1 is SGHAT and CDR2 is FQNNGV.